One sample yielded the 11 T cell receptor beta chains listed below, sequenced in a study of Graves' ophthalmopathy and Graves' hyperthyroidism. The authors amplified TCR beta CDR3 regions from RNA transcripts. HTBI-primed RT-PCR formed the first round, and a multiplex PCR formed the second. TCRdb re-called the multiplex PCR reads through MiXCR, storing one row per CDR3 protein. Here the sample spans tens of thousands of distinct CDR3 sequences, about 51% being singletons. Material for sequencing was peripheral blood. These receptors were collected from an adult man with Graves' ophthalmopathy.

At least ten counts were recorded for this clonotype. The rearrangement joins TRBV29-1 to TRBJ1-4, with D perhaps TRBD1 (6 bases). The CDR3 loop spans 13 amino acids. Germline V gene sequence: CDR1 SQVTM, CDR2 ANQGSEA. Trimming removed 7 bases at V and 7 bases at J, with 16 bases between. DNA for the CDR3: TGCAGCGGGGGGGGCAGGGGAGGTGAAAAACTGTTTTTT. Its translation: CSGGGRGGEKLFF. Full variable domain (rest looked up from reference TRBV29-1 and TRBJ1-4): SAVISQKPSRDICQRGTSLTIQCQVDSQVTMMFWYRQQPGQSLTLIATANQGSEATYESGFVIDKFPISRPNLTFSTLTVSNMSPEDSSIYLCSGGGRGGEKLFFGSGTQLSVL.

The chain couples TRBV28 to TRBJ1-5; D remains ambiguous. V was clipped by 2 bases and J by 11 bases, with 7 bases between them. Germline V gives CDR1 MDHEN, CDR2 SYDVKM. The CDR3 totals 11 residues. The DNA for the CDR3 is TGTGCCAGCAGTTTAGGTGAGACCCAGCATTTT. Translated, it gives CASSLGETQHF.

J is TRBJ1-3 and V is TRBV4-3, with D unclear. Per germline, CDR1 LGHNA and CDR2 YSLEER. The CDR3 runs 14 residues. V lost 5 bases and J lost 4, with 12 bases in between. The CDR3 sequence: CASSEDYVGNTIYF. The CDR3 coding sequence is TGCGCCAGCAGCGAGGACTATGTGGGAAACACCATATATTTT.

The genes are TRBV6-1 and TRBJ2-5, with 11 bases that match TRBD2. Trimming cost V 4 bases and J 5 bases; bases outside gene matches: 0. CDR3 size: 13 residues. Per the germline V gene, CDR1 is MNHNS and CDR2 is SASEGT. The CDR3 nucleotides read TGTGCCAGCAGTGGACTAGCGGGGGAGACCCAGTACTTC. The encoded protein is CASSGLAGETQYF.

Many counts were recorded for this clonotype. The chain is built from TRBV20-1 and TRBJ2-3, with 7 bases aligning to TRBD1. Germline V CDR1 and CDR2: DFQATT, SNEGSKA (reference sequence). The CDR3 has 14 residues. J lost 0 bases, V lost 5 bases, and 5 bases had no gene match. The CDR3 DNA reads as TGCAGTGCTTACAGGGGTTATAGCACAGATACGCAGTATTTT. Its translation: CSAYRGYSTDTQYF.

As concerns this clonotype: This may be a read error: a much more frequent sequence differs by one nucleotide. This rearrangement joins TRBV6-9 to TRBJ2-4; tentative D call: TRBD2 (6 bases). Germline CDR1 reads MNHGY; CDR2 reads SVAAGI. The CDR3 sequence is 14 residues long. CDR3 protein: CASRRDLAKNMQYF. The CDR3 DNA sequence: TGTGCCAGCAGGAGGGACTTAGCCAAAAACATGCAGTACTTC.

Details on this clonotype: The final CDR3 position lacks the conserved phenylalanine or tryptophan, pointing to a likely read error. The rearrangement joins TRBV4-3 to TRBJ2-3; TRBD2 matches at 10 bases. The trim removed 5 bases at V and 2 bases at J, leaving 4 bases unmatched. This CDR3 contains 15 residues. CDR1 LGHNA and CDR2 YSLEER come from the germline V gene. The CDR3 DNA sequence: TGCGCCAGCAGCTTACTAGCGGGGTCCACAGATACGCAGTATCTT. Protein product: CASSLLAGSTDTQYL.

This clonotype was detected many times. The V and J genes are TRBV5-6 and TRBJ2-7, with a possible D match to TRBD2 (6 bases). In germline, CDR1 is SGHDT, CDR2 YYEEEE. The CDR3 has 14 residues. V gave up 7 bases and J gave up 3 bases, with 17 bases separating them. CDR3 region: CASRSRGTHYEQYV. CDR3 DNA sequence: TGTGCCAGCCGAAGTCGCGGGACCCACTACGAGCAGTACGTC.

At least ten counts were recorded for this clonotype. The V and J genes are TRBV12-3 or TRBV12-4 and TRBJ1-1; a weak D match, TRBD1 (5 bases). Trimming removed 0 bases from V and 11 bases from J, with 16 bases in between. The CDR3 loop spans 14 amino acids. The CDR3 is CASSLAVSGRGAFF. The CDR3 DNA reads TGTGCCAGCAGTTTAGCTGTGAGTGGGCGGGGGGCTTTCTTT.

Details on this clonotype: Here the CDR3 omits its conserved ending phenylalanine or tryptophan, so a read error is the likely source. No DNA is shown, since the ends of the CDR3 on it are uncertain; the CDR3 is the one TCRdb lists. This chain joins TRBV15 and TRBJ2-6. The CDR3 is 17 amino acids long, termini counted. Germline V gene lookup returns CDR1 LNHNV and CDR2 YYDKDF (reference sequence). CDR3: CATSRASSSSGANVLVL.

This clonotype was found many times. The chain uses TRBV5-1 and TRBJ2-7, with D hard to call. The V gene lost 4 bases and the J gene lost 4 bases, with 9 bases spanning the gap. This CDR3 has 12 amino acids. Germline V gene data show CDR1 as SGHRS and CDR2 as YFSETQ. CDR3 region: CASSDTQYEQYF. CDR3 nucleotides: TGCGCCAGCAGCGACACCCAATACGAGCAGTACTTC.